Listed below are T cell receptor beta chains from one sample, sequenced in a study of OX40 agonist ivuxolimab in advanced cancers. Libraries were prepared by immunoSEQ multiplex PCR; TCRdb keeps only in-frame clonotypes and omits some of them. The sample lists some 60,000 clones, 86% seen once, with around 1% in the top ten. This sample comprised CD4+ or CD8+ T cells sorted from blood, obtained in a trial of the OX40 agonist ivuxolimab. All receptors derive from an adult with an advanced solid tumor such as melanoma, head and neck, liver or kidney cancer. The CDR3 runs from the conserved cysteine through the conserved F or W. The order of the fields is V gene, D gene, J gene, clone size, CDR3 protein, CDR3 DNA. The D gene is left open where the match is weak. Size values are once, few and many counts, or a class for expanded clones, and some rows have none.

TRBV6-6	NA	TRBJ2-1	NA	CASTQAESYNEQFF	TGTGCCAGCACCCAAGCGGAGTCCTACAATGAGCAGTTCTTC
TRBV4-1	TRBD1	TRBJ2-7	NA	CASSQGTGDYEQYF	TGCGCCAGCAGCCAGGGGACAGGGGACTACGAGCAGTACTTC
TRBV4-1	NA	TRBJ1-1	NA	CASSQGAQNTEAFF	TGCGCCAGCAGCCAAGGGGCGCAGAACACTGAAGCTTTCTTT
TRBV14	NA	TRBJ1-5	NA	CASSQASRNF	TGTGCCAGCAGCCAAGCTTCTAGGAATTTT
TRBV5-1	NA	TRBJ2-1	once	CASSLEGGHNEQFF	TGCGCCAGCAGCTTGGAAGGGGGGCACAATGAGCAGTTCTTC
TRBV28	NA	TRBJ1-3	NA	CASSLGGFRGNTIYF	TGTGCCAGCAGTTTAGGGGGTTTTCGTGGAAACACCATATATTTT
TRBV5-1	TRBD1	TRBJ1-1	NA	CASSFLQGAPTEAFF	TGCGCCAGCAGCTTCCTACAGGGGGCGCCCACTGAAGCTTTCTTT
TRBV30	NA	TRBJ1-1	NA	CAWRDAYSAFF	TGTGCCTGGAGGGACGCATACTCGGCTTTCTTT
TRBV7-9	NA	TRBJ2-5	few	CASSPPPGQETQYF	TGTGCCAGCAGCCCCCCCCCTGGCCAAGAGACCCAGTACTTC
TRBV19	TRBD2	TRBJ2-7	NA	CASSFGTRSEEQYF	TGTGCCAGTAGTTTTGGGACTAGGAGCGAGGAGCAGTACTTC
TRBV7-3	NA	TRBJ2-5	NA	CASSAGRQETQYF	TGTGCCAGCTCGGCGGGACGGCAAGAGACCCAGTACTTC
TRBV7-2	TRBD2	TRBJ2-7	NA	CASSLAGLLYEQYF	TGTGCCAGCAGCTTAGCGGGACTACTTTACGAGCAGTACTTC
TRBV20-1	TRBD2	TRBJ2-7	NA	CSASGVYEQYF	TGCAGTGCCAGCGGGGTCTACGAGCAGTACTTC
TRBV7-9	NA	TRBJ2-2	once	CASSFGYSDTGELFF	TGTGCCAGCAGCTTCGGTTACTCGGACACCGGGGAGCTGTTTTTT
TRBV11-2	TRBD1	TRBJ1-4	NA	CASSPGGGAFTNEKLFF	TGTGCCAGCAGCCCCGGAGGGGGCGCGTTTACTAATGAAAAACTGTTTTTT
TRBV25-1	NA	TRBJ2-5	NA	CASSEWQLETQYF	TGTGCCAGCAGTGAATGGCAGCTAGAGACCCAGTACTTC
TRBV4-3	NA	TRBJ2-7	NA	CASSQDELSSYEQYF	TGCGCCAGCAGCCAAGATGAATTGAGCAGCTACGAGCAGTACTTC
TRBV7-2	NA	TRBJ1-5	NA	CASSLVGWHQPQHF	TGTGCCAGCAGCTTAGTAGGGTGGCATCAGCCCCAGCATTTT
TRBV7-3	NA	TRBJ1-4	NA	CASSPSGGIYEKLFF	TGTGCCAGCAGCCCTTCCGGGGGGATTTATGAAAAACTGTTTTTT
TRBV14	NA	TRBJ2-7	NA	CASSLRLATYEQYF	TGTGCCAGCAGCCTTAGACTGGCGACCTACGAGCAGTACTTC
TRBV4-2	TRBD1	TRBJ1-1	NA	CASSQAHGQADMNTEAFF	TGTGCCAGCAGCCAAGCTCACGGACAGGCCGACATGAACACTGAAGCTTTCTTT
TRBV5-1	NA	TRBJ2-7	NA	CASSLVRRDEQYF	TGCGCCAGCAGCTTGGTTCGAAGGGACGAGCAGTACTTC
TRBV27	NA	TRBJ2-7	NA	CASRDLSSYEQYF	TGTGCCAGCCGGGACTTAAGCTCCTACGAGCAGTACTTC
TRBV28	NA	TRBJ2-5	NA	CASSSQMTFLETQYF	TGTGCCAGCAGTTCCCAAATGACTTTTTTGGAGACCCAGTACTTC
TRBV28	TRBD2	TRBJ2-5	NA	CASSPRTSGSSETQYF	TGTGCCAGCAGTCCTAGGACTAGCGGGAGCTCTGAGACCCAGTACTTC
TRBV7-9	NA	TRBJ1-1	few	CASSLGTAKGTEAFF	TGTGCCAGCAGCTTAGGGACAGCAAAGGGGACTGAAGCTTTCTTT
TRBV19	TRBD1	TRBJ2-5	NA	CASSTEGQGWETQYF	TGTGCCAGTAGTACCGAGGGACAGGGATGGGAGACCCAGTACTTC
TRBV18	TRBD2	TRBJ2-1	NA	CASSAGGGNNEQFF	TGTGCCAGCTCAGCTGGCGGGGGGAACAATGAGCAGTTCTTC
TRBV20-1	NA	TRBJ2-5	once	CSGEYQETQYF	TGCAGTGGGGAATACCAAGAGACCCAGTACTTC
TRBV28	NA	TRBJ1-5	NA	CASSLPTGTYSNQPQHF	TGTGCCAGCAGTTTACCCACCGGGACCTATAGCAATCAGCCCCAGCATTTT
TRBV11-2	NA	TRBJ1-2	medium-sized	CASSLTMDYGYTF	TGTGCCAGCAGTCTTACGATGGACTATGGCTACACCTTC
TRBV19	NA	TRBJ2-6	NA	CASSLTNAGANVLTF	TGTGCCAGTAGTTTAACTAACGCTGGGGCCAACGTCCTGACTTTC
TRBV5-1	NA	TRBJ2-2	once	CASGPGAGTGELFF	TGCGCCAGCGGGCCCGGGGCCGGCACCGGGGAGCTGTTTTTT
TRBV2	NA	TRBJ2-2	NA	CASRRPTGELFF	TGTGCCAGCAGAAGACCTACCGGGGAGCTGTTTTTT
TRBV7-9	TRBD1	TRBJ2-7	few	CASSFRTGQYF	TGTGCCAGCAGCTTCAGGACAGGGCAGTACTTC
TRBV2	TRBD1	TRBJ2-7	NA	CASSPQTTGGVEQYF	TGTGCCAGCAGTCCACAAACGACAGGGGGCGTCGAGCAGTACTTC
TRBV28	NA	TRBJ1-3	NA	CASRTFGGSGNTIYF	TGTGCCAGCAGAACTTTCGGAGGTTCTGGAAACACCATATATTTT
TRBV27	NA	TRBJ1-6	NA	CASSLSGINNSPLHF	TGTGCCAGCAGTTTATCTGGCATTAATAATTCACCCCTCCACTTT
TRBV21-1	NA	TRBJ2-2	NA	CASSKDPRANTGELFF	TGTGCCAGCAGCAAAGATCCCAGGGCGAACACCGGGGAGCTGTTTTTT
TRBV6-6	TRBD1	TRBJ1-5	NA	CASRPTGSNQPQHF	TGTGCCAGCAGACCGACAGGGAGCAATCAGCCCCAGCATTTT
TRBV28	NA	TRBJ2-7	NA	CASSLRYEQYF	TGTGCCAGCAGCCTCCGCTACGAGCAGTACTTC
TRBV7-6	NA	TRBJ2-6	NA	CASSLRGGANVLTF	TGTGCCAGCAGCCTCCGGGGAGGGGCCAACGTCCTGACTTTC
TRBV5-4	TRBD2	TRBJ2-1	once	CASSLDSGGYNEQFF	TGTGCCAGCAGCTTGGATAGCGGGGGCTACAATGAGCAGTTCTTC
TRBV14	TRBD1	TRBJ2-1	NA	CASSQYGQGGYNEQFF	TGTGCCAGCAGCCAGTACGGACAGGGAGGTTACAATGAGCAGTTCTTC
TRBV29-1	TRBD2	TRBJ2-7	once	CSAGTRGYEQYF	TGCAGCGCAGGGACTAGGGGCTACGAGCAGTACTTC